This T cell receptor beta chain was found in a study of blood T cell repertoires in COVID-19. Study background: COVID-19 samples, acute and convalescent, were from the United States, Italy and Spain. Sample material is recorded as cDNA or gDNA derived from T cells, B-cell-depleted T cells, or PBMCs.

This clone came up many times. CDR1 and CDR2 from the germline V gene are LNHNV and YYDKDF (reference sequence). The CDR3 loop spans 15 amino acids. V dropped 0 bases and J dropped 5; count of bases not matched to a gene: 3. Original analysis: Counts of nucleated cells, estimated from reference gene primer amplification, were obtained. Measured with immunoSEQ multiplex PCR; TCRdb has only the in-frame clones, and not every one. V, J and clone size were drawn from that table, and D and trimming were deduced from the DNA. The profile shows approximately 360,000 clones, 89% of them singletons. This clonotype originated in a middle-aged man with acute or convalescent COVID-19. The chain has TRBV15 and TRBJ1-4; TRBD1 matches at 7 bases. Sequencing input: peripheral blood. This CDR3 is CATSRDFRGNEKLFF. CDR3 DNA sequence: TGTGCCACCAGCAGAGATTTCAGGGGGAATGAAAAACTGTTTTTT.